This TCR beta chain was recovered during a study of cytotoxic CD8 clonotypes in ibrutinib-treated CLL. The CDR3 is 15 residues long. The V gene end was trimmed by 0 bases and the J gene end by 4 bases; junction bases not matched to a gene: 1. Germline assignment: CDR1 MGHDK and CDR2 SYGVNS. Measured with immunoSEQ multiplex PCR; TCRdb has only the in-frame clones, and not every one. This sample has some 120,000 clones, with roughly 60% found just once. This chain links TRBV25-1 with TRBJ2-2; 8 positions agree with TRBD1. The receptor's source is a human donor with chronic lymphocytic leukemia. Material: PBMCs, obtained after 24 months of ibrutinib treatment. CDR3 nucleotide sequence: TGTGCCAGCAGTGAATACGACAGGGGCACCGGGGAGCTGTTTTTT. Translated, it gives CASSEYDRGTGELFF.